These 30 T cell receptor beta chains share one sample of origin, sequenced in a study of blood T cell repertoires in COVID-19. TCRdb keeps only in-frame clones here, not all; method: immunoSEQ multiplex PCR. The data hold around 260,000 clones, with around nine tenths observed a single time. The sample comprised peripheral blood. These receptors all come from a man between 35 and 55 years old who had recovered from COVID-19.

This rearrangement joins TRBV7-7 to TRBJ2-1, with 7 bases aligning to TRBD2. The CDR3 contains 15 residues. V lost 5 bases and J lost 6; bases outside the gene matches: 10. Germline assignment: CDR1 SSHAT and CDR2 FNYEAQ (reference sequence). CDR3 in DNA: TGTGCCAGCAGCCCCGATGGACTAGTTGGCAATGAGCAGTTCTTC. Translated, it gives CASSPDGLVGNEQFF.

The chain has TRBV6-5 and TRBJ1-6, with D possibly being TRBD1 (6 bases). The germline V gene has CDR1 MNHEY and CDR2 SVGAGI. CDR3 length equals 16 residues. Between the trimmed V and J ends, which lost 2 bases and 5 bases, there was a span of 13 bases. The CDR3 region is CASSYLRGADNSPLHF. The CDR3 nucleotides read TGTGCCAGCAGTTACCTCCGGGGGGCTGATAATTCACCCCTCCACTTT.

The CDR3 loop is CASSLGGRETQYF. The CDR3, as DNA: TGTGCCAGCAGTTTAGGGGGGAGGGAGACCCAGTACTTC. V usage is TRBV27 and J usage is TRBJ2-5; tentatively, D is TRBD2 (6 bases). The CDR3 has 13 amino acids. Trimming stripped 2 bases from V and 5 bases from J, with 9 bases between. Germline values: CDR1 MNHEY, CDR2 SMNVEV (reference sequence).

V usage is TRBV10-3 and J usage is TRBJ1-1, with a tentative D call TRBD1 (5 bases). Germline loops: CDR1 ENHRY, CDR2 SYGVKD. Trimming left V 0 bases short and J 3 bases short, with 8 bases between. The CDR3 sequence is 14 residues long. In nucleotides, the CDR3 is TGTGCCATCAGTGAGTCGGCCAGGGACACTGAAGCTTTCTTT. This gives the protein CAISESARDTEAFF.

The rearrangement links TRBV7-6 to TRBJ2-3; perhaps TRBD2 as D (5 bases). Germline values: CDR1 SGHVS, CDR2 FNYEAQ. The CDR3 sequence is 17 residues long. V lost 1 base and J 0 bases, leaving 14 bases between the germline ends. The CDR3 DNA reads TGTGCCAGCAGCTTAGGGGCGGTAGCGATTAGCACAGATACGCAGTATTTT. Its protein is CASSLGAVAISTDTQYF.

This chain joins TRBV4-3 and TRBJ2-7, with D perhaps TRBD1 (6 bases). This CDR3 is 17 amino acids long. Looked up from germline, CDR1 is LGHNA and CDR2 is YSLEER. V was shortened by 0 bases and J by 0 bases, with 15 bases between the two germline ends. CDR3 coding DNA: TGCGCCAGCAGCCAAGAATGGGGCAGGGGCAACTCCTACGAGCAGTACTTC. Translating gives CASSQEWGRGNSYEQYF.

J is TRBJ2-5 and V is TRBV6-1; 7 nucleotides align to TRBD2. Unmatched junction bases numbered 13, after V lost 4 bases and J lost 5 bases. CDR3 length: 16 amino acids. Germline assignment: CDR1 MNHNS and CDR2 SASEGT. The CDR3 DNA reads TGTGCCAGCAGTGGGGGGGAGGGCCGGGTAACGGAGACCCAGTACTTC. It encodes CASSGGEGRVTETQYF.

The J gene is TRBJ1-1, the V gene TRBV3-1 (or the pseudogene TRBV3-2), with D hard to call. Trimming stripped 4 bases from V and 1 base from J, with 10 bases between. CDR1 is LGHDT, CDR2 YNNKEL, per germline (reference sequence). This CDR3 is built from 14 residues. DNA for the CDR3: TGTGCCAGCAGCCTAATAGATGCGAACACTGAAGCTTTCTTT. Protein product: CASSLIDANTEAFF.

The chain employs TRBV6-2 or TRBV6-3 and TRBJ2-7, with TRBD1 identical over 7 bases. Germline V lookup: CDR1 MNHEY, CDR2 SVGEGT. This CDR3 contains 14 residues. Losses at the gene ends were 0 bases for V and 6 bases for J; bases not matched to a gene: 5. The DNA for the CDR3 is TGTGCCAGCAGTTACTCCAGGGGACAGAGCGAGCAGTACTTC. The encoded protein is CASSYSRGQSEQYF.

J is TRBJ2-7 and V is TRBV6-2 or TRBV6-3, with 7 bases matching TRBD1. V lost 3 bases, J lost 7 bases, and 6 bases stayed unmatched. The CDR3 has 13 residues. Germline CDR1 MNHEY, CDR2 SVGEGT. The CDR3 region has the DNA TGTGCCAGCAGTTATTCACAGGGGCAAGAGCAGTACTTC. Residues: CASSYSQGQEQYF.

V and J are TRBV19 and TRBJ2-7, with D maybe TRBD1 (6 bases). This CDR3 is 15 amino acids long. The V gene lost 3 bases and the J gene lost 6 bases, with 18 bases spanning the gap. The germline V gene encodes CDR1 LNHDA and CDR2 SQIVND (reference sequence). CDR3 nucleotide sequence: TGTGCCAGTAGTATCATGGGGGCAAGAGGGTCCGAGCAGTACTTC. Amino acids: CASSIMGARGSEQYF.

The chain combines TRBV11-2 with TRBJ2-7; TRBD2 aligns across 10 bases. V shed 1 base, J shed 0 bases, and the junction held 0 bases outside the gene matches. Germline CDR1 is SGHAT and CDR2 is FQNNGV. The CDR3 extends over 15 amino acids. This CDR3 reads CASSLASGSSYEQYF. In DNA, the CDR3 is TGTGCCAGCAGCTTAGCTAGCGGGAGCTCCTACGAGCAGTACTTC.

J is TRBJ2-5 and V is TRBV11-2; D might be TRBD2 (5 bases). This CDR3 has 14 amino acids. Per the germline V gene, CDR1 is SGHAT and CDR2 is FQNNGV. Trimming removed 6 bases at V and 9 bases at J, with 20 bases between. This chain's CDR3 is CASRLGRGRSAQYF. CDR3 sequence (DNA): TGTGCCAGCAGACTCGGACGAGGGAGATCGGCCCAGTACTTC.

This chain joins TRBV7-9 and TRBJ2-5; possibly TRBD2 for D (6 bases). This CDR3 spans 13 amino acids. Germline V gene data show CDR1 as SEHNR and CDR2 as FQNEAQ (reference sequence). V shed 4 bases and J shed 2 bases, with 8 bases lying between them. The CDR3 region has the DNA TGTGCCAGCAGCTCGCGGGAACAAGAGACCCAGTACTTC. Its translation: CASSSREQETQYF.

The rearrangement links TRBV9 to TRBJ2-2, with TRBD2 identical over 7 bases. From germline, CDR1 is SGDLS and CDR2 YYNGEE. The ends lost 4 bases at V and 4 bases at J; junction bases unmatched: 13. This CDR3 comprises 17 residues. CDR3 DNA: TGTGCCAGCAGCCCACATTTTCGGGGGGACGGCACCGGGGAGCTGTTTTTT. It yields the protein CASSPHFRGDGTGELFF.

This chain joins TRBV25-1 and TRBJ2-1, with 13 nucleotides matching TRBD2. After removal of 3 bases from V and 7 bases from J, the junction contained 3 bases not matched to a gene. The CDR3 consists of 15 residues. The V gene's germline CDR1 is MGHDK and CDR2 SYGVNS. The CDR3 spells CASSDAGLAGNEQFF. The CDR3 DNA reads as TGTGCCAGCAGTGACGCGGGACTAGCGGGGAATGAGCAGTTCTTC.

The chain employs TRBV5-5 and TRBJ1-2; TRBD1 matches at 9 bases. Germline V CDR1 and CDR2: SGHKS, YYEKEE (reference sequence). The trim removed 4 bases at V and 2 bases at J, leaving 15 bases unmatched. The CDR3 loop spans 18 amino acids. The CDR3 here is CASSPEMHGTGKNYGYTF. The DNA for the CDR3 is TGTGCCAGCAGCCCCGAAATGCACGGGACAGGGAAGAACTATGGCTACACCTTC. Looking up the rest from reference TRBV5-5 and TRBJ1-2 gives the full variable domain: DAGVTQSPTHLIKTRGQQVTLRCSPISGHKSVSWYQQVLGQGPQFIFQYYEKEERGRGNFPDRFSARQFPNYSSELNVNALLLGDSALYLCASSPEMHGTGKNYGYTFGSGTRLTVV.

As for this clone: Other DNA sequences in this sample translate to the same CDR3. The chain's CDR3 is CASSLRRQGYEQYF. The CDR3 region has the DNA TGTGCCAGCAGTTTGCGAAGACAGGGCTACGAGCAGTACTTC. The V call is TRBV27, the J call TRBJ2-7; 7 nucleotides line up with TRBD1. Per the germline V gene, CDR1 is MNHEY and CDR2 is SMNVEV (reference sequence). J was trimmed by 3 bases and V by 3 bases; bases with no gene match: 5. The CDR3 sequence is 14 residues long.

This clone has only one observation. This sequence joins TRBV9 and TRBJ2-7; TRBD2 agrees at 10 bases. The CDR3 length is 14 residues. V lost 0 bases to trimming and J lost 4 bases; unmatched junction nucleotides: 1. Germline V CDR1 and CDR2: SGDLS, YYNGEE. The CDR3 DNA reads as TGTGCCAGCAGCGTAGTTAGCGGGGGGTACGAGCAGTACTTC. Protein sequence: CASSVVSGGYEQYF.

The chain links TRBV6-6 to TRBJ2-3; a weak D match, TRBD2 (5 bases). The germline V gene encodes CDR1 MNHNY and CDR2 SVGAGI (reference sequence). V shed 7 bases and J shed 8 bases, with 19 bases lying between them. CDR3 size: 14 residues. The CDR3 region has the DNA TGTGCCAGCACCCAACCTGGGGAGTCCGCTACGCAGTATTTT. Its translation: CASTQPGESATQYF.

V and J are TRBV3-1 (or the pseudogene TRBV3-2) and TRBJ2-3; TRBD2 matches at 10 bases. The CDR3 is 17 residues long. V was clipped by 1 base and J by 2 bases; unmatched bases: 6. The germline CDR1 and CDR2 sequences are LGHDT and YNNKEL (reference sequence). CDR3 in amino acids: CASSQGGTSVPTDTQYF. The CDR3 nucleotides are TGTGCCAGCAGCCAAGGCGGGACTAGCGTACCCACAGATACGCAGTATTTT.

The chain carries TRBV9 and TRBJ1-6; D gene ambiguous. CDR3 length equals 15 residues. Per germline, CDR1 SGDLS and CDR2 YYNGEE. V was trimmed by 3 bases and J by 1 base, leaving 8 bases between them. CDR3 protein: CASSAAGSYNSPLHF. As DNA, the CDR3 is TGTGCCAGCAGCGCCGCGGGGTCCTATAATTCACCCCTCCACTTT.

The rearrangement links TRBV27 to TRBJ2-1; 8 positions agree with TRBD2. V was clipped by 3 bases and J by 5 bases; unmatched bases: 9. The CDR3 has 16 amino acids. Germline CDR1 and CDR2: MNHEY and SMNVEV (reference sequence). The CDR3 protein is CASSFWRGVADNEQFF. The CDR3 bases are TGTGCCAGCAGTTTCTGGCGGGGGGTGGCGGACAATGAGCAGTTCTTC.

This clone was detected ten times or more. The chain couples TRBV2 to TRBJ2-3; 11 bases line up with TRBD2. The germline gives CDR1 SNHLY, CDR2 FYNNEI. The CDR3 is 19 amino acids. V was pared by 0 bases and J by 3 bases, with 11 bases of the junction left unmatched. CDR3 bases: TGTGCCAGCAGTGAAGCAAGGATAGCGGGGGGGCAAGGAACAGATACGCAGTATTTT. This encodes CASSEARIAGGQGTDTQYF.

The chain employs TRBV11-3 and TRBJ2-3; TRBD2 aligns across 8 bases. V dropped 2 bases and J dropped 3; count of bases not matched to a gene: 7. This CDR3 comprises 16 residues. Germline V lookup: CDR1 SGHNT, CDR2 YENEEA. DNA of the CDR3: TGTGCCAGCAGCTTAAGCTGGGCGGGGGGAACAGATACGCAGTATTTT. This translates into CASSLSWAGGTDTQYF.

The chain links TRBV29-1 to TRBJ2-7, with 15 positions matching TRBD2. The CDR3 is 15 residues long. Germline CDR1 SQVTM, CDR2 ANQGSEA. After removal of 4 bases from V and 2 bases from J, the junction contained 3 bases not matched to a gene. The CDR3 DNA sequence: TGCAGCGTTGTTGGACTAGCGGGGGGGGCCTACGAGCAGTACTTC. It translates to CSVVGLAGGAYEQYF.

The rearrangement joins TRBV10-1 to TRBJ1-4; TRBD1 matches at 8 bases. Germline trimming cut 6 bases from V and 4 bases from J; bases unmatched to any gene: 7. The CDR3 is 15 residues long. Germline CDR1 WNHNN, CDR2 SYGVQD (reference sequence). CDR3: CASSPGQGINEKLFF. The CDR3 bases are TGCGCCAGCAGCCCCGGACAGGGCATTAATGAAAAACTGTTTTTT.

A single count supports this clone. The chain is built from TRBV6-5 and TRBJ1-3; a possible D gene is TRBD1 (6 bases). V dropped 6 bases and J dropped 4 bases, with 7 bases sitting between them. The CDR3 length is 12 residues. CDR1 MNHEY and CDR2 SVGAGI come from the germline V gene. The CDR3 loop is CASRGTGNTIYF. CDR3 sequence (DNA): TGTGCCAGCAGGGGGACAGGAAACACCATATATTTT.

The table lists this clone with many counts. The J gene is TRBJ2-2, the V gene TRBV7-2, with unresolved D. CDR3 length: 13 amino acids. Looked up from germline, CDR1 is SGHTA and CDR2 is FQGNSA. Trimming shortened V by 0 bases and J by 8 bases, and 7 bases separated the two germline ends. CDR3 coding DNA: TGTGCCAGCAGCTTAGCCCCCCAGGGGGAGCTGTTTTTT. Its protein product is CASSLAPQGELFF. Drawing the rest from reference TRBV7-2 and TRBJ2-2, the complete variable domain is GAGVSQSPSNKVTEKGKDVELRCDPISGHTALYWYRQSLGQGLEFLIYFQGNSAPDKSGLPSDRFSAERTGGSVSTLTIQRTQQEDSAVYLCASSLAPQGELFFGEGSRLTVL.

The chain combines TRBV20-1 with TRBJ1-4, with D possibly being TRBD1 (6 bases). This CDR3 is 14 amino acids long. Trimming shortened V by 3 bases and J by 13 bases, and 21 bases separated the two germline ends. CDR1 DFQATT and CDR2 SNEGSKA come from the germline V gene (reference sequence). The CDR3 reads CSASPTGSSSTLFF. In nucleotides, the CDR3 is TGCAGTGCTAGTCCTACAGGGTCCAGTTCTACACTGTTTTTT.